This T cell receptor beta chain was profiled in a study of T cells in Graves' hyperthyroidism and ophthalmopathy. The study, taken as a whole, reports: Stable hyperthyroidism was told apart from ophthalmopathy by a model built on 13 V-J features.

PBMCs were obtained from about 10 ml fresh peripheral blood. This clonotype was observed a few times. Its antigen is currently unknown. The source material, RNA transcripts, was used to amplify TCR beta CDR3 regions. The TCR CDR3 first-round RT-PCR relied on the HTBI primer set. MiXCR, applied by TCRdb to the multiplex PCR reads, yields one record per CDR3 protein. The table lists around 500,000 distinct CDR3 sequences, approximately 15% of them singletons. There are 15 residues in the CDR3. Trimming shortened V by 0 bases and J by 1 base, and 10 bases separated the two germline ends. Germline lookup yields CDR1 SGHRS and CDR2 YFSETQ.

This TCR was recovered from a middle-aged woman with Graves' hyperthyroidism. The sequenced sample was blood. The V gene is TRBV5-1, the J gene TRBJ1-1; the D gene is possibly TRBD1 (6 bases). As DNA, the CDR3 is TGCGCCAGCAGCTTGGCGGGACAAAAGAACACTGAAGCTTTCTTT. This gives the protein CASSLAGQKNTEAFF.